The T cell receptor (beta chain) under discussion was sequenced for a study of CD8 T cells in Susac syndrome. Study-level points and caveats: The study recognized that the number of individuals in its TCR sequencing and HLA analysis was relatively small.

About 0.45 to 1 ug RNA was reverse transcribed with random hexamers. With immunoSEQ multiplex PCR, TCR beta CDR3 was amplified across 54 Vbeta and 13 Jbeta. One entry per CDR3 protein, called by TCRdb with MiXCR from the immunoSEQ multiplex PCR reads. The table has some 180,000 distinct CDR3 sequences, approximately 94% seen once. The authors sequenced TCR beta from blood CD8+ and CD4+ T cells. FACS enriched CD8+ TEMRA cells, while bulk CD8+ and CD4+ were negatively isolated. The CDR3 runs to 15 residues. The ends lost 6 bases at V and 3 bases at J; junction bases unmatched: 11. Germline values: CDR1 MNHEY, CDR2 SVGAGI. This clonotype has a single count. Its antigen is not known.

This TCR came from a human donor in good health. Sequencing used CD4+ T cells from PBMCs. The V gene is TRBV6-5, the J gene TRBJ2-7; 7 bases are a match to TRBD1. The CDR3 DNA follows: TGTGCCAGCAGGTCCTCGGACAGGTCCCGCTACGAGCAGTACTTC. This codes for CASRSSDRSRYEQYF.